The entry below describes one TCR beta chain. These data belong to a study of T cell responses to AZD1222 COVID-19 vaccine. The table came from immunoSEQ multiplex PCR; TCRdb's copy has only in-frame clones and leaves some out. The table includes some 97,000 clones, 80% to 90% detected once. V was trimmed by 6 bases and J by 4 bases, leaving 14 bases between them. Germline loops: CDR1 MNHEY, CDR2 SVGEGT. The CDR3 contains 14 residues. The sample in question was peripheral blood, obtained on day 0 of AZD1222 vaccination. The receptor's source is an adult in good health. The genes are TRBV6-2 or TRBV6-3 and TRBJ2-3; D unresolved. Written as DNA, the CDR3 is TGTGCCAGCAGCACCGGTGGCGGCGCAGATACGCAGTATTTT. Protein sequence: CASSTGGGADTQYF.